This TCR beta chain came from a study of OX40 agonist ivuxolimab in advanced cancers. Looking at the study overall: Ivuxolimab, which targeted the costimulatory receptor OX40 (CD134), was an agonistic, fully human IgG2 monoclonal antibody. The dose-escalation cohort was roughly 83% male with a mean age of roughly 62 years, ranging from roughly 20 to 85. Intravenous ivuxolimab was administered to patients every 2 weeks at six dose levels: 0.01, 0.1, 0.3, 1.5, 3 and 10 mg/kg. Patients were allowed to have had prior anti-PD-1, anti-PD-L1 or anti-CTLA-4 therapy, and approximately 40% of the dose-escalation patients had been treated with checkpoint inhibitors. Peripheral TCRbeta sequencing aimed to test whether ivuxolimab altered TCR sequence diversity and caused clonal T-cell expansion. Partial responses occurred in three dose-escalation patients, of whom one had hepatocellular carcinoma and two had cutaneous melanoma. Among the roughly 50 dose-escalation patients, some 20 had hepatocellular carcinoma, 15 melanoma, 9 renal cell carcinoma and 9 head and neck cancer. The paper describes the monotherapy dose-escalation part (N ≈ 52 patients) of the phase I trial of ivuxolimab.

Genomic DNA was extracted from sorted cells for sequencing of the TCRbeta CDR3 region. The immunoSEQ Assay was used to sequence the TCRbeta CDR3 regions. The clones in this table, taken by TCRdb from immuneACCESS, are in-frame only. Not every clone is retained; where verified, under half of the shortfall comes from an unresolved V gene, and the cause of the rest is unknown. The sample table shows around 19,000 clones, and roughly 74% are seen once. In total, the top ten clones hold about 15% of the sample. Patients with a history of autoimmune disease or receiving systemic immunosuppression were excluded from the trial. Peripheral blood for TCR sequencing was drawn from every dose cohort at baseline, at cycle 4 day 1 and at cycle 7 day 1. The samples were taken from a phase I, first-in-human, multicenter, open-label dose-escalation trial of ivuxolimab. Adults with locally advanced or metastatic head and neck squamous cell, hepatocellular, melanoma or renal cell carcinoma were enrolled in the trial. Before TCR sequencing, CD4+ T cells and CD8+ T cells were sorted from peripheral blood as separate populations.

Summary of the overall study and its limitations: In partial responders in the 0.1-3.0 mg/kg groups, normalized peripheral clonal expansion was found to be among the lowest, especially among CD8+ T cells. Low levels of normalized T-cell clonal expansion were also seen in some patients who did not respond. At doses from 0.1 to 3.0 mg/kg, clonal expansion was seen in both CD4+ and CD8+ blood T cells between baseline and week 6. The antigen specificity of the clonally expanded peripheral T cells was not determined. After ivuxolimab, more expanded clones were found on average in CD8+ T cells than in CD4+ T cells.

Between the V and J ends, shortened by 1 base and 7 bases respectively, the junction contains 11 bases. The CDR3 measures 13 amino acids from cysteine to phenylalanine. Only the CDR3 DNA is retained, 39 bases long and in frame from the first base. The germline V gene sets CDR1 to SGHTA and CDR2 to FQGNSA. With regard to this clone: Its antigen target is currently unknown. Per-nucleotide qualities are absent, and no much larger clonotype sits a single base away.

Material: CD4+ or CD8+ T cells sorted from blood, obtained in a trial of the OX40 agonist ivuxolimab. This receptor chain uses TRBV7-2 and TRBJ2-7, with the D segment identity uncertain. The receptor's source is an adult with an advanced solid tumor such as melanoma, head and neck, liver or kidney cancer. CDR3 protein: CASSLDLVQEQYF. The nucleotide sequence is TGTGCCAGCAGCTTAGATCTGGTTCAGGAGCAGTACTTC. This CDR3, with the reference TRBV7-2 and TRBJ2-7 proteins standing in past its ends, gives the full variable domain GAGVSQSPSNKVTEKGKDVELRCDPISGHTALYWYRQSLGQGLEFLIYFQGNSAPDKSGLPSDRFSAERTGGSVSTLTIQRTQQEDSAVYLCASSLDLVQEQYFGPGTRLTVT.